Below are 4 T cell receptor beta chains sequenced from a single sample in a study of blood T cell repertoires in COVID-19. This table comes from immunoSEQ multiplex PCR, and its TCRdb copy is limited to in-frame clones, with some not included. The table lists around 84,000 clones, around 87% of them singletons. Input material: peripheral blood. The receptors stem from a man at least 80 years old with active or convalescent COVID-19.

This clone was observed a few times. In DNA form, the CDR3 reads TGTGCAAGTCGCTTAGGGTCCAGGGACGAGCAGTACGTC. Protein product: CASRLGSRDEQYV. The chain recombines TRBV12-2 with TRBJ2-7; no check of the table's D call, TRBD1, against the DNA was made. TRBV12-2 is recorded as a pseudogene. The CDR3 is 13 residues long.

The chain combines TRBV28 with TRBJ2-2; TRBD1 aligns across 7 bases. After removal of 7 bases from V and 0 bases from J, the junction contained 8 bases not matched to a gene. CDR1 and CDR2 from the germline V gene are MDHEN and SYDVKM. This CDR3 has 16 amino acids. The DNA for the CDR3 is TGTGCCAGCAAGGTCCGGGACAGTTCGAACACCGGGGAGCTGTTTTTT. Translation: CASKVRDSSNTGELFF.

The rearrangement joins TRBV18 to TRBJ1-3, with 8 bases that match TRBD1. CDR1 KGHSH and CDR2 LQKENI come from the germline V gene. V shed 4 bases and J 0 bases; nucleotides not matched to a gene: 5. The CDR3 extends over 16 amino acids. This CDR3 is CASSLTTGVSGNTIYF. CDR3 coding DNA: TGTGCCAGCTCACTAACGACAGGGGTCTCTGGAAACACCATATATTTT.

The chain carries TRBV30 and TRBJ2-5; D might be TRBD1 (5 bases). The V end was cut by 0 bases, the J end by 0 bases, with 5 bases between. Germline V gene sequence: CDR1 GTSNPN, CDR2 SVGIG (reference sequence). CDR3 length equals 13 residues. DNA of the CDR3: TGTGCCTGGAGTGTAGGGGACCAAGAGACCCAGTACTTC. It codes for CAWSVGDQETQYF.